These T cell receptor beta chains were read from a single sample in a study of OX40 agonist ivuxolimab in advanced cancers. Repertoires were generated with immunoSEQ multiplex PCR, while TCRdb's copy carries only in-frame clones and drops some. The table has 50,000 to 70,000 clones, around 85% seen once. Material: CD4+ or CD8+ T cells sorted from blood, obtained in a trial of the OX40 agonist ivuxolimab. The source of these receptors is an adult with an advanced solid tumor such as melanoma, head and neck, liver or kidney cancer. Each CDR3 is given with its conserved first and last residue. The D gene is left open where the match is weak. Clone size is not always given. Where it is, it says once, few, many or a class for expanded clones.

.,TRBV19,TRBJ1-5,TRBD1,CASSIGDRGNQPQHF,TGTGCCAGTAGTATAGGGGACAGGGGTAATCAGCCCCAGCATTTT
.,TRBV19,TRBJ1-5,.,CASSETGGLWPQHF,TGTGCCAGTAGTGAGACGGGCGGTCTCTGGCCCCAGCATTTT
.,TRBV13,TRBJ2-7,.,CASSPSRRAIYEQYF,TGTGCCAGCAGCCCTTCCCGGCGGGCAATTTACGAGCAGTACTTC
.,TRBV27,TRBJ2-7,.,CASSLLGTYEQYF,TGTGCCAGCAGTTTATTAGGGACCTACGAGCAGTACTTC
.,TRBV13,TRBJ2-3,TRBD1,CASSPTGGNTQYF,TGTGCCAGCAGCCCCACAGGGGGAAATACGCAGTATTTT
.,TRBV6-1,TRBJ2-7,.,CASTEGQWIYEQYF,TGTGCCAGCACGGAGGGACAGTGGATTTACGAGCAGTACTTC
.,TRBV4-2,TRBJ1-5,TRBD1,CASSQDLQGGINQPQHF,TGTGCCAGCAGCCAAGATCTACAGGGGGGTATTAATCAGCCCCAGCATTTT
.,TRBV28,TRBJ2-3,.,CASSPGSGGRRAADTQYF,TGTGCCAGCAGTCCCGGGAGTGGGGGACGGCGGGCCGCGGATACGCAGTATTTT
.,TRBV27,TRBJ2-7,TRBD2,CASSSQRGAYEQYF,TGTGCCAGCAGCTCGCAGCGGGGGGCCTACGAGCAGTACTTC
.,TRBV9,TRBJ1-6,.,CASSASAGNSYNSPLHF,TGTGCCAGCAGCGCAAGTGCAGGGAATTCCTATAATTCACCCCTCCACTTT
.,TRBV19,TRBJ1-5,.,CASFGRGNQPQHF,TGTGCCAGTTTTGGGCGGGGGAATCAGCCCCAGCATTTT
few,TRBV7-9,TRBJ1-1,.,CASSFLSSAEAFF,TGTGCCAGCAGCTTCCTATCGAGTGCCGAAGCTTTCTTT
.,TRBV5-6,TRBJ1-1,.,CASSPDKGYTEAFF,TGTGCCAGCAGCCCGGACAAGGGTTACACTGAAGCTTTCTTT
.,TRBV4-3,TRBJ1-1,.,CASSQGGGDTEAFF,TGCGCCAGCAGCCAGGGGGGAGGGGACACTGAAGCTTTCTTT
.,TRBV9,TRBJ1-1,.,CASSETGNTEAFF,TGTGCCAGCAGCGAGACGGGGAACACTGAAGCTTTCTTT
few,TRBV11-2,TRBJ1-3,TRBD1,CASSPGGERSIYF,TGTGCCAGCAGCCCAGGGGGGGAAAGGTCCATATATTTT
.,TRBV4-2,TRBJ2-3,TRBD2,CASSPVAGGLTDTQYF,TGTGCCAGCAGTCCAGTAGCGGGGGGGCTTACAGATACGCAGTATTTT
once,TRBV19,TRBJ1-5,.,CATTGEGTGQPQHF,TGTGCCACCACAGGAGAGGGAACTGGTCAGCCCCAGCATTTT
.,TRBV5-6,TRBJ1-1,.,CASSLTGSTEAFF,TGTGCCAGCAGCCTTACAGGATCCACTGAAGCTTTCTTT
.,TRBV11-1,TRBJ2-1,.,CASSLAKVVRGDHNEQFF,TGTGCCAGCAGCTTAGCGAAGGTCGTGCGAGGAGACCACAATGAGCAGTTCTTC
.,TRBV2,TRBJ2-5,TRBD2,CAAGDLAEQETQYF,TGTGCCGCGGGGGACCTAGCGGAGCAAGAGACCCAGTACTTC
.,TRBV4-2,TRBJ2-1,TRBD2,CASSQETSGGHHEQFF,TGTGCCAGCAGCCAAGAAACTAGCGGGGGGCACCATGAGCAGTTCTTC
.,TRBV19,TRBJ1-2,TRBD1,CASSTLRGQGHSGYTF,TGTGCCAGTAGTACCCTCCGAGGACAGGGCCATAGCGGCTACACCTTC
.,TRBV7-9,TRBJ1-4,TRBD1,CASSSDRDATNEKLFF,TGTGCCAGCAGCTCCGACAGGGATGCAACTAATGAAAAACTGTTTTTT
.,TRBV7-8,TRBJ2-7,.,CASSLAGRYEQYF,TGTGCCAGCAGCTTAGCCGGCCGCTACGAGCAGTACTTC
once,TRBV5-1,TRBJ2-7,.,CASAAGTSSYEQYF,TGCGCCAGCGCCGCAGGGACGAGCTCCTACGAGCAGTACTTC
once,TRBV11-2,TRBJ1-2,.,CASSGDIDHNYGYTF,TGTGCCAGCAGCGGGGACATCGACCATAACTATGGCTACACCTTC
.,TRBV11-1,TRBJ2-3,.,CASSLEVPSTDTQYF,TGTGCCAGCAGCTTGGAGGTTCCTAGCACAGATACGCAGTATTTT
many,TRBV7-9,TRBJ2-7,.,CASALGASYEQYF,TGTGCCAGCGCCCTTGGGGCCTCCTACGAGCAGTACTTC
.,TRBV27,TRBJ1-1,.,CASSLTGSLNTEAFF,TGTGCCAGCAGTTTAACAGGCAGTTTGAACACTGAAGCTTTCTTT
.,TRBV29-1,TRBJ1-3,.,CSVVGRGGNTIYF,TGCAGCGTTGTAGGCAGGGGTGGAAACACCATATATTTT
.,TRBV6-5,TRBJ1-1,.,CASGEGHMNTEAFF,TGTGCCAGCGGGGAGGGACATATGAACACTGAAGCTTTCTTT
.,TRBV5-4,TRBJ2-7,.,CASSRTRGTGYEQYF,TGTGCCAGCAGCCGCACGAGGGGTACGGGCTACGAGCAGTACTTC
few,TRBV6-5,TRBJ1-4,.,CASQGATSNEKLFF,TGTGCCAGCCAAGGGGCTACCTCGAATGAAAAACTGTTTTTT
.,TRBV5-4,TRBJ2-7,.,CASSLEGNHYEQYF,TGTGCCAGCAGCTTGGAAGGGAATCATTACGAGCAGTACTTC
.,TRBV7-9,TRBJ2-1,.,CASSLYTEQFF,TGTGCCAGCAGCTTATACACTGAGCAGTTCTTC
few,TRBV19,TRBJ2-6,TRBD1,CASTPRGTGANVLTF,TGTGCCAGTACCCCCAGGGGGACCGGGGCCAACGTCCTGACTTTC
few,TRBV6-1,TRBJ2-2,.,CASKRDSESGELFF,TGTGCCAGCAAGCGAGACTCTGAGTCCGGGGAGCTGTTTTTT
.,TRBV29-1,TRBJ1-5,TRBD1,CSVVGDPQGGPQPQHF,TGCAGCGTTGTGGGCGATCCCCAAGGGGGCCCTCAGCCCCAGCATTTT
.,TRBV6-5,TRBJ1-4,.,CASREQGFSWEKLFF,TGTGCCAGCAGGGAACAGGGTTTTAGTTGGGAAAAACTGTTTTTT
.,TRBV11-1,TRBJ2-7,.,CASSLEVTEAFTYEQYF,TGTGCCAGCAGCTTAGAAGTGACGGAAGCATTCACCTACGAGCAGTACTTC
.,TRBV4-1,TRBJ2-6,.,CASSQTNVLTF,TGCGCCAGCAGCCAAACTAACGTCCTGACTTTC
.,TRBV27,TRBJ1-4,.,CASSSLLEGKKLFF,TGTGCCAGCAGTTCCCTATTGGAAGGAAAAAAACTGTTTTTT
.,TRBV9,TRBJ2-1,TRBD2,CASSAGTSDYNEQFF,TGTGCCAGCAGCGCCGGGACTAGCGATTACAATGAGCAGTTCTTC
.,TRBV6-5,TRBJ2-2,TRBD1,CASAALQGTGELFF,TGTGCCAGCGCCGCCTTACAGGGGACCGGGGAGCTGTTTTTT
.,TRBV7-9,TRBJ2-7,.,CASSLDYEQYF,TGTGCCAGCAGCTTAGATTACGAGCAGTACTTC
.,TRBV5-1,TRBJ2-7,.,CASSGGISYEQYF,TGCGCCAGCAGCGGCGGCATCTCCTACGAGCAGTACTTC
.,TRBV9,TRBJ2-1,.,CASSVVARPPYNEQFF,TGTGCCAGCAGCGTAGTTGCCAGGCCGCCCTACAATGAGCAGTTCTTC
.,TRBV7-2,TRBJ1-1,.,CASSSTRETEAFF,TGTGCCAGCAGCTCGACCAGGGAAACTGAAGCTTTCTTT
.,TRBV6-5,TRBJ1-4,.,CASSYSNFQGSEKLFF,TGTGCCAGCAGTTACTCGAATTTCCAGGGGAGCGAAAAACTGTTTTTT
few,TRBV7-8,TRBJ2-5,.,CASSSSGWGVQETQYF,TGTGCCAGCAGCAGCTCAGGGTGGGGAGTCCAAGAGACCCAGTACTTC
.,TRBV4-2,TRBJ1-1,.,CASSLRGMAEAFF,TGTGCCAGCAGCCTAAGGGGGATGGCTGAAGCTTTCTTT
.,TRBV7-2,TRBJ2-7,.,CASRNGVGGQLF,TGTGCCAGCAGAAACGGAGTGGGGGGTCAACTCTTC
once,TRBV7-8,TRBJ2-3,.,CASSPLGGRDTQYF,TGTGCCAGCAGCCCCCTTGGGGGGCGAGATACGCAGTATTTT
.,TRBV9,TRBJ1-2,.,CASSPVLGLDGYTF,TGTGCCAGCAGCCCTGTGTTGGGGCTCGATGGCTACACCTTC